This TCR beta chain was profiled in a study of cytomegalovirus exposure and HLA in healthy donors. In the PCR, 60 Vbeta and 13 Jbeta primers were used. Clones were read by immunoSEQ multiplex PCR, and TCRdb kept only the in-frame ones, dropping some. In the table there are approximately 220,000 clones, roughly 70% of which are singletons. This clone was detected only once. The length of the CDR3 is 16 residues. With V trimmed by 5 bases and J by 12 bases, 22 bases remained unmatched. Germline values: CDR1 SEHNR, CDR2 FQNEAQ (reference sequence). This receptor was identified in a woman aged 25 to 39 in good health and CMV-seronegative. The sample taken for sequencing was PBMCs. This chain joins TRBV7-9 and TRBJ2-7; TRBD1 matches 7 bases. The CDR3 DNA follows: TGTGCCAGCAGCCCCCTCCGGTCGCAGGGGGATGATGTGGGGTACTTC. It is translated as CASSPLRSQGDDVGYF.